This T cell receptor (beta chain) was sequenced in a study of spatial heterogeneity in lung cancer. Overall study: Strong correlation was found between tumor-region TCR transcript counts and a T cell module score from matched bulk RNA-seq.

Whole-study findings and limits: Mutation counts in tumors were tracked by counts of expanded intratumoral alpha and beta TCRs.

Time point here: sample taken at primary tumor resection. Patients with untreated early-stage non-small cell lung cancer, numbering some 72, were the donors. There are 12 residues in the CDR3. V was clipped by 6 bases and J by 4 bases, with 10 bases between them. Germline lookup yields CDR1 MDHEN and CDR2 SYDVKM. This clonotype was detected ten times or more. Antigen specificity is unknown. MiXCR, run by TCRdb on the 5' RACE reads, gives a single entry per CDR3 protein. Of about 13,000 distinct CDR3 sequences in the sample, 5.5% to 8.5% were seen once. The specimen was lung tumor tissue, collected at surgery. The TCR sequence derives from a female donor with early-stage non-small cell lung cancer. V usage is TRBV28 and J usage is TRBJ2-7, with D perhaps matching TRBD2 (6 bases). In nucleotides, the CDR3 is TGTGCCAGCAGCTGGGGGGAGTACGAGCAGTACTTC. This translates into CASSWGEYEQYF.